This TCR beta chain was sequenced during a study of T cell clonotyping in hematopoietic cell transplantation. Regarding the study as a whole: Cells were unsorted, so CD4 and CD8 contributions were not separated. Higher Inverse Simpson Index values in graft donor and pretransplant recipient predicted broader posttransplant TCR diversity. Pathologically expanded recipient clonotypes increased progressively from day 30 to day 180 as diversity fell.

The V and J ends lost 4 bases and 6 bases respectively, with 10 bases between them. This CDR3 is 12 amino acids long. Germline assignment: CDR1 SGHRS and CDR2 YFSETQ. Recipient blood drawn about 28 days pretransplant and days 30, 100, 180 after. Method: immunoSEQ multiplex PCR; TCRdb's copy keeps in-frame clones and lacks some. The sample records 7,000 or so clones, nearly 99% being singletons. With respect to this clone: What it binds is not known.

The sequenced sample was PBMCs, obtained 30 days after allogeneic stem cell transplant. This receptor was obtained from a male patient aged 60 to 75 who had an allogeneic stem cell transplant from a related donor, so the T cells may come from the graft donor. Some clones in this sample may be carry-over from other donors' samples. The rearrangement uses TRBV5-1 and TRBJ1-1, with D unresolved. The CDR3 here is CASSGAGAEAFF. In nucleotides, the CDR3 is TGCGCCAGCAGCGGCGCCGGGGCTGAAGCTTTCTTT.